Presented here are 20 T cell receptor beta chains from one specimen sequenced in a study of T-cell reconstitution after alpha-beta-depleted transplantation in children (dated by TCRdb to between 2015 and 2016). Library preparation was by PCR. The sequencer was an Illumina HiSeq 2500. To normalize quantification of the TCRbeta repertoire, the TCR libraries were built with molecular barcoding that relied on unique molecular identifiers. TCRdb reprocessed the public reads (quality trimming at Q25 with fastp, clone calling with MiXCR) and kept in-frame beta chains. Every CDR3 protein is listed once, alongside the most common genes and DNA of its rows. The sample yields about 610,000 distinct CDR3 sequences; over 9.5% were counted once. The ten most abundant clones make up roughly 4% of the sample. The sequencing used PBMCs from the stem cell graft donor, collected from the stem cell graft. The receptors were sampled from a human donor who donated a stem cell graft to a child with acute myeloid leukemia.

This chain connects TRBV6-1 to TRBJ2-7; D might be TRBD1 (6 bases). Germline V gene lookup returns CDR1 MNHNS and CDR2 SASEGT. The CDR3 loop spans 13 amino acids. Trimming took off 9 bases at V and 0 bases at J, with 12 bases between the two ends. CDR3 amino acids: CASRGTFSYEQYF. The CDR3 nucleotides read TGTGCCAGTCGAGGGACATTCTCCTACGAGCAGTACTTC.

In regard to this clonotype: The conserved phenylalanine or tryptophan is not found at the CDR3 terminus, so this likely reflects a read error. The chain employs TRBV28 and TRBJ2-7; D is undetermined. CDR3 length: 11 residues. The ends were cut back, 6 bases at V and 4 bases at J, with 7 bases in the middle. CDR1 is MDHEN and CDR2 is SYDVKM in the germline V gene. This CDR3 is CASSSMYEQYS. CDR3 sequence (DNA): TGTGCCAGCAGCAGTATGTACGAGCAGTACTCC.

This clonotype occurred a few times. The V call is TRBV27, the J call TRBJ1-6; 10 positions match TRBD1. CDR3 size: 13 residues. The germline V gene has CDR1 MNHEY and CDR2 SMNVEV (reference sequence). The ends lost 6 bases at V and 9 bases at J; junction bases unmatched: 2. The CDR3 coding sequence is TGTGCCAGCAGATGGACAGGGGGTTCACCCCTCCACTTT. Its translation is CASRWTGGSPLHF.

In this sample, this clonotype turned up a few times. The chain combines TRBV20-1 with TRBJ2-1; TRBD2 matches at 7 bases. Germline-derived CDR1 and CDR2 are DFQATT and SNEGSKA (reference sequence). The CDR3 covers 13 residues. Trimming cost V 7 bases and J 8 bases; bases outside gene matches: 11. The chain's CDR3 is CSVPGTNFDEQFF. The CDR3 DNA follows: TGCAGTGTTCCCGGGACTAACTTCGATGAGCAGTTCTTC.

J is TRBJ2-1 and V is TRBV6-1, with D possibly TRBD2 on 5 matching bases. CDR3 size: 18 residues. Per the germline V gene, CDR1 is MNHNS and CDR2 is SASEGT. Trimming left V 4 bases short and J 1 base short, with 20 bases between. In DNA form, the CDR3 reads TGTGCCAGCAGTGGTCATCCCATAGCGCCCCGTTCCTACAATGAGCAGTTCTTC. Protein: CASSGHPIAPRSYNEQFF.

This clonotype has at least ten counts. The V and J genes are TRBV27 and TRBJ2-5, with D unresolved. Trimming stripped 5 bases from V and 5 bases from J, with 15 bases between. Germline CDR1 MNHEY, CDR2 SMNVEV (reference sequence). This CDR3 has 14 amino acids. The CDR3 DNA reads TGTGCCAGCAGTAGGAACCCGTCCGGGGAGACCCAGTACTTC. It codes for CASSRNPSGETQYF.

This clonotype was found a few times. The chain joins TRBV2 to TRBJ2-6, with a tentative D call TRBD1 (6 bases). CDR3 length: 18 amino acids. The germline V gene has CDR1 SNHLY and CDR2 FYNNEI. V lost 1 base to trimming and J lost 0 bases, with 13 bases between them. The CDR3, as DNA: TGTGCCAGCAGTGAAGTCAGGGGATTATCCTCTGGGGCCAACGTCCTGACTTTC. It specifies CASSEVRGLSSGANVLTF.

Only a few counts were recorded for this clonotype. The chain links TRBV7-3 to TRBJ2-7; 8 bases are a match to TRBD2. V lost 2 bases to trimming and J lost 7 bases; unmatched junction nucleotides: 10. The germline V gene has CDR1 SGHTA and CDR2 FQGTGA. The CDR3 consists of 15 residues. This CDR3 is CASSLLSGGPGEQYF. CDR3 DNA sequence: TGTGCCAGCAGCTTATTGTCGGGAGGGCCGGGGGAGCAGTACTTC.

The genes are TRBV6-1 and TRBJ2-2; D gene uncertain. CDR1 is MNHNS and CDR2 is SASEGT in the germline V gene. V was pared by 8 bases and J by 0 bases, with 13 bases between. This CDR3 spans 15 amino acids. CDR3 residues: CASAASFSNTGELFF. As DNA, the CDR3 is TGTGCCAGCGCTGCTTCCTTTTCGAACACCGGGGAGCTGTTTTTT.

This clonotype was seen only a few times. The CDR3 protein is CASSSSGSLYGYNEQFF. CDR3 DNA sequence: TGTGCCAGCAGCTCTAGCGGGAGTTTATATGGCTACAATGAGCAGTTCTTC. The chain employs TRBV7-9 and TRBJ2-1; 10 positions match TRBD2. Germline V lookup: CDR1 SEHNR, CDR2 FQNEAQ (reference sequence). With 4 bases clipped from V and 3 bases from J, the junction kept 9 bases outside the gene matches. The CDR3 sequence is 17 residues long.

The gene calls are TRBV4-3 and TRBJ2-1; D not certain. Germline V gives CDR1 LGHNA, CDR2 YSLEER. This CDR3 is built from 14 residues. V was clipped by 0 bases and J by 8 bases, with 11 bases between them. The CDR3 reads CASSQDVAVDEQFF. The CDR3 DNA is TGCGCCAGCAGCCAAGATGTGGCGGTGGATGAGCAGTTCTTC.

This clonotype was counted only a few times. The genes are TRBV6-2 or TRBV6-3 and TRBJ2-1; no clear D. CDR3 length: 14 amino acids. Germline V lookup: CDR1 MNHEY, CDR2 SVGEGT. The V end lost 6 bases, the J end lost 3 bases, and 12 bases lay between the germline ends. The CDR3 coding sequence is TGTGCCAGCAGAGAGGTGGGCATCTACAATGAGCAGTTCTTC. This gives the protein CASREVGIYNEQFF.

The J gene is TRBJ2-3, the V gene TRBV18, with D tentatively TRBD2 (6 bases). The CDR3 runs 16 residues. Germline CDR1 is KGHSH and CDR2 is LQKENI. Trimming removed 4 bases from V and 0 bases from J, with 14 bases in between. CDR3 in amino acids: CASSHSAGTSTDTQYF. CDR3 in DNA: TGTGCCAGCTCACATTCGGCGGGAACTAGCACAGATACGCAGTATTTT. Full variable domain (remainder filled in from reference TRBV18 and TRBJ2-3): NAGVMQNPRHLVRRRGQEARLRCSPMKGHSHVYWYRQLPEEGLKFMVYLQKENIIDESGMPKERFSAEFPKEGPSILRIQQVVRGDSAAYFCASSHSAGTSTDTQYFGPGTRLTVL.

The J gene is TRBJ2-3, the V gene TRBV7-2; D ambiguous. Between the trimmed V and J ends, which lost 5 bases and 2 bases, there was a span of 17 bases. The germline V gene encodes CDR1 SGHTA and CDR2 FQGNSA. The CDR3 has 16 residues. The CDR3 protein is CASSPSVGRSTDTQYF. Here the CDR3 DNA reads TGTGCCAGCAGCCCTAGTGTAGGAAGGTCCACAGATACGCAGTATTTT.

This clonotype appeared a few times. The genes are TRBV28 and TRBJ2-2, with D maybe TRBD2 (5 bases). V lost 10 bases and J lost 4, with 10 bases in between. In germline, CDR1 is MDHEN, CDR2 SYDVKM. The CDR3 runs to 12 residues. The CDR3 bases are TGTGCCAATAGGGCGGGCACCGGGGAGCTGTTTTTT. Its protein is CANRAGTGELFF.

The V and J genes are TRBV20-1 and TRBJ2-7; D call uncertain. V was cut by 1 base and J by 6 bases, with 7 bases left in between. The CDR3 totals 11 residues. CDR1 DFQATT and CDR2 SNEGSKA come from the germline V gene (reference sequence). The CDR3 DNA sequence: TGCAGTGCTAGAGTGGGTCCCGAGCAGTACTTC. This gives the protein CSARVGPEQYF.

The gene calls are TRBV29-1 and TRBJ2-5; 12 nucleotides match TRBD2. This CDR3 region has 17 residues. From germline, CDR1 is SQVTM and CDR2 ANQGSEA. With 5 bases clipped from V and 1 base from J, the junction kept 11 bases outside the gene matches. CDR3 loop: CSVLGIRLAGAQETQYF. Written as DNA, the CDR3 is TGCAGCGTTTTGGGGATCAGACTAGCGGGAGCCCAAGAGACCCAGTACTTC. Drawing the rest from reference TRBV29-1 and TRBJ2-5, the complete variable domain is SAVISQKPSRDICQRGTSLTIQCQVDSQVTMMFWYRQQPGQSLTLIATANQGSEATYESGFVIDKFPISRPNLTFSTLTVSNMSPEDSSIYLCSVLGIRLAGAQETQYFGPGTRLLVL.

This clonotype was observed a few times. The CDR3 nucleotides are TGTGCCAGCAGTTTTACGACACACTCCCTCTATGGCTACACCTTC. Its protein is CASSFTTHSLYGYTF. V is TRBV12-3 or TRBV12-4 and J is TRBJ1-2; D is unresolved. The CDR3 has 15 amino acids. Trimming cost V 3 bases and J 4 bases, with 15 bases left between them.

The chain has TRBV3-1 and TRBJ2-5; D perhaps matches TRBD1 (6 bases). The V gene's germline CDR1 is LGHDT and CDR2 YNNKEL (reference sequence). CDR3 size: 13 residues. CDR3 protein: CATQGTLKETQYF. CDR3 nucleotide sequence: TGTGCTACCCAAGGGACACTGAAAGAGACCCAGTACTTC.

The genes are TRBV5-6 and TRBJ2-7; TRBD2 might be the D (5 bases). CDR3 length equals 13 residues. Trimming left V 1 base short and J 6 bases short, with 11 bases between. Germline V gene sequence: CDR1 SGHDT, CDR2 YYEEEE. The CDR3 is CASSLRLALEQYF. The DNA of the CDR3 is TGTGCCAGCAGCTTGCGGCTAGCCCTCGAGCAGTACTTC.